The rows below give T cell receptor beta chains drawn from one sample of a study of blood T cell repertoires in COVID-19. Some clones are missing from TCRdb's copy, which holds only in-frame ones; the method was immunoSEQ multiplex PCR. This sample yields 340,000 or so clones, of which approximately 86% are seen a single time; roughly 4% belongs to the top ten. Material for sequencing was PBMCs or T cells enriched from blood (not recorded which). The source is a woman aged 40 to 55 with acute COVID-19. CDR3s leave out the opening cysteine and the closing phenylalanine or tryptophan. Fields, in order: V gene, J gene, CDR3 protein.

v_gene: TRBV11-3; j_gene: TRBJ2-1; CDR3aa: ASSPTPSGEQF
v_gene: TRBV27; j_gene: TRBJ2-5; CDR3aa: ASSVTGEETQY
v_gene: TRBV4-3; j_gene: TRBJ1-1; CDR3aa: ASSPGLPQEAF
v_gene: TRBV1; j_gene: TRBJ1-5; CDR3aa: TSSHFHGTGRNQPQH
v_gene: TRBV12-5; j_gene: TRBJ1-4; CDR3aa: ASGLEAVSGEKLF
v_gene: TRBV11-2; j_gene: TRBJ2-7; CDR3aa: ASSPKTGGGYEQY
v_gene: TRBV6-5; j_gene: TRBJ1-2; CDR3aa: ASSYGGTYGYT
v_gene: TRBV6-2/TRBV6-3; j_gene: TRBJ1-2; CDR3aa: ASSSGTGGFVSYGYT
v_gene: TRBV6-2/TRBV6-3; j_gene: TRBJ2-3; CDR3aa: ASSYVAGVSGLTDTQY
v_gene: TRBV4-3; j_gene: TRBJ1-5; CDR3aa: ASSQDLRGKSNQPQH
v_gene: TRBV19; j_gene: TRBJ2-4; CDR3aa: ASSIDLGTSGVAKNIQY
v_gene: TRBV19; j_gene: TRBJ1-5; CDR3aa: ASSPRQYNQPQH
v_gene: TRBV10-3; j_gene: TRBJ1-1; CDR3aa: ATSAGNIMNTEAF